Detailed here is one T cell receptor beta chain. Only in-frame clones appear in the TCRdb table, and some are missing; sequencing was by immunoSEQ multiplex PCR. The profile shows fewer than 10,000 clones, 85% to 95% of them singletons. Trimming cost V 1 base and J 2 bases; bases outside gene matches: 6. This CDR3 region has 16 residues. CDR1 and CDR2 from the germline V gene are SGHAT and FQNNGV. The source of the sample is a study of T cells in tumors and immune-related adverse events. The receptor comes from a female donor with metastatic renal cell carcinoma. This chain links TRBV11-2 with TRBJ2-7; TRBD1 aligns across 9 bases. This specimen consisted of lymph node tissue, obtained from a patient treated with anti-PD-1 therapy. The CDR3 region is CASSLVFGTGTYEQYF. Here the CDR3 DNA reads TGTGCCAGCAGCTTAGTGTTCGGGACAGGGACCTACGAGCAGTACTTC.